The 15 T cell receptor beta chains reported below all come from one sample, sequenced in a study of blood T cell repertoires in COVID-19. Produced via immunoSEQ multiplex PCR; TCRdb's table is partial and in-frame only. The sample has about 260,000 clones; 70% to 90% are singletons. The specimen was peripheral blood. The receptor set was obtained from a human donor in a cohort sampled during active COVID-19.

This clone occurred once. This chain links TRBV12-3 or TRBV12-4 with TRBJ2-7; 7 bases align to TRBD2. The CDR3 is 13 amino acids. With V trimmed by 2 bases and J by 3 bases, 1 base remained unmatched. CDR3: CASSLSSGYEQYF. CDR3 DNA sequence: TGTGCCAGCAGTTTATCTAGCGGCTACGAGCAGTACTTC.

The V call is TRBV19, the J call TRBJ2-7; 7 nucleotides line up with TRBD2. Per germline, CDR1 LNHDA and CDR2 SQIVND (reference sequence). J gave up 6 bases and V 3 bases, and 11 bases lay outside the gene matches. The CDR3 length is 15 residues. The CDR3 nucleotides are TGTGCCAGTAGTATGCCCCCCCTGGGGAGGGGCGAGCAGTACTTC. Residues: CASSMPPLGRGEQYF. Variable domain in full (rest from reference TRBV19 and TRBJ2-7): DGGITQSPKYLFRKEGQNVTLSCEQNLNHDAMYWYRQDPGQGLRLIYYSQIVNDFQKGDIAEGYSVSREKKESFPLTVTSAQKNPTAFYLCASSMPPLGRGEQYFGPGTRLTVT.

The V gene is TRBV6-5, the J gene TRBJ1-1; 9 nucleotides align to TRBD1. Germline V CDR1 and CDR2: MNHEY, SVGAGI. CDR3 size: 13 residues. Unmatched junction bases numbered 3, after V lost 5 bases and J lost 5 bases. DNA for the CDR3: TGTGCCAGCAGTCGGGACAGGGCGACTGAAGCTTTCTTT. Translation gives CASSRDRATEAFF.

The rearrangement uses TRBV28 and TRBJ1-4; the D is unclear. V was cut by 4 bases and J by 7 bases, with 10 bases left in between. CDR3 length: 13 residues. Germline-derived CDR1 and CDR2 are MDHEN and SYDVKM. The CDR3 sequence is CASSSDIREKLFF. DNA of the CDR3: TGTGCCAGCAGTTCAGACATCCGTGAAAAACTGTTTTTT.

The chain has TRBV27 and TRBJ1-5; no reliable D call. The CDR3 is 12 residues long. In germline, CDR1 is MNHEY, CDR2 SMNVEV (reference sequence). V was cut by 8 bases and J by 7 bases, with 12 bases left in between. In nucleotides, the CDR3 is TGTGCCAGCGGAAGAGTCGGGCAGCCCCAGCATTTT. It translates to CASGRVGQPQHF.

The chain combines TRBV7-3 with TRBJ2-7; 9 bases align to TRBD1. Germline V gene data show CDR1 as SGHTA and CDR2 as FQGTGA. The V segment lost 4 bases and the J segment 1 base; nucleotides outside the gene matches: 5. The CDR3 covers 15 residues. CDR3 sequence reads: CASSSGTGRSYEQYF. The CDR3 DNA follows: TGTGCCAGCAGCTCGGGGACAGGGAGATCCTACGAGCAGTACTTC.

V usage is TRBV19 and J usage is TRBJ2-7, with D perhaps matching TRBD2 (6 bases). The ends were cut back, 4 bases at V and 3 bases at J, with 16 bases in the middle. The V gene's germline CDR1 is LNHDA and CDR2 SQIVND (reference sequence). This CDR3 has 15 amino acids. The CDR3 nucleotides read TGTGCCAGTAGTAGGAGGGGTACAGAACACTACGAGCAGTACTTC. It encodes CASSRRGTEHYEQYF.

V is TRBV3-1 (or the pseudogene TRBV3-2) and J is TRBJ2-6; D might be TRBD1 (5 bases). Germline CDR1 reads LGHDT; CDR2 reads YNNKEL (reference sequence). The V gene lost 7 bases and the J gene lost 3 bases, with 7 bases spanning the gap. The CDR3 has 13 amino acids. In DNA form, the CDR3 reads TGTGCCAGCATGGGGCGTGGGGCCAACGTCCTGACTTTC. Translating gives CASMGRGANVLTF.

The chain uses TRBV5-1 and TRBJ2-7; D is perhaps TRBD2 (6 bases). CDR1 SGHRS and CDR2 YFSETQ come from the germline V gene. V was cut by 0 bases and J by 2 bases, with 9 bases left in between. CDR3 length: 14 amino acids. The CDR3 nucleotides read TGCGCCAGCAGCTTGGGAGGGGAGGCCTACGAGCAGTACTTC. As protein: CASSLGGEAYEQYF.

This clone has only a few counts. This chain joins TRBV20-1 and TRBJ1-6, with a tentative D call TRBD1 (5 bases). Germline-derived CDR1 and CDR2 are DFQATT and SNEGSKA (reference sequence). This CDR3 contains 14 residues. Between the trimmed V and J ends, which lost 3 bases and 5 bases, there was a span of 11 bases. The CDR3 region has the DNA TGCAGTGCTAGTCGAACAGGCAATAATTCACCCCTCCACTTT. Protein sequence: CSASRTGNNSPLHF.

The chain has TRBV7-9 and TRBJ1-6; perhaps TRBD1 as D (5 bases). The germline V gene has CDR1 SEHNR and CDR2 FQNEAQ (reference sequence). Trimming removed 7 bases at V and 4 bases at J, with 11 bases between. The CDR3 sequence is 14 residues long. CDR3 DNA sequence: TGTGCCAGCACCCTACAGGCTTATAATTCACCCCTCCACTTT. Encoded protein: CASTLQAYNSPLHF.

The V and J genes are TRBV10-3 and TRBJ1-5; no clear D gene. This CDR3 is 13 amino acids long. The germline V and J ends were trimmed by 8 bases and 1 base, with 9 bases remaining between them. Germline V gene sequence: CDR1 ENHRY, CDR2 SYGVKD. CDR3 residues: CAIGALSNQPQHF. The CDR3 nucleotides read TGTGCCATCGGTGCCTTGAGCAATCAGCCCCAGCATTTT.

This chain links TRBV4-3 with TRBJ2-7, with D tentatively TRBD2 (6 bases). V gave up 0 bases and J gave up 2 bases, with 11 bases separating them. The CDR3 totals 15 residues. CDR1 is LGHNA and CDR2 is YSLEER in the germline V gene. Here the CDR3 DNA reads TGCGCCAGCAGCCAAGAACTGCGGGGACCCTACGAGCAGTACTTC. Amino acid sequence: CASSQELRGPYEQYF.

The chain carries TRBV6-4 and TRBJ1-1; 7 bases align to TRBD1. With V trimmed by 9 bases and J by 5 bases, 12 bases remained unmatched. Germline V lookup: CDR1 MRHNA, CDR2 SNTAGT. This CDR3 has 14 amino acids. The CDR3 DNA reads TGTGCCAGTGGGGGCCCCCAGGGGGAGACTGAAGCTTTCTTT. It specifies CASGGPQGETEAFF.

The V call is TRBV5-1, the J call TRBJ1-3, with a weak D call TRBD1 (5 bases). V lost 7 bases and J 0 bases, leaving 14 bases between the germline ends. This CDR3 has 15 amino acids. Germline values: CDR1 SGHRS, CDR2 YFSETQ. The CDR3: CASGTDYHSGNTIYF. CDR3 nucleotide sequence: TGCGCCAGCGGGACGGACTACCACTCTGGAAACACCATATATTTT.